Listed below are T cell receptor beta chains from one sample, sequenced in a study of beta chain features in type 1 diabetes. This table comes from immunoSEQ multiplex PCR, and its TCRdb copy is limited to in-frame clones, with some not included. The data contain 550,000 to 850,000 clones, roughly 13% of them seen just once; the ten biggest clones take up less than 0.025%. What was sequenced was naive CD4+ T cells from blood. These receptors all stem from a man aged 18 to 30 with type 1 diabetes. Each CDR3 is given with its conserved first and last residue. D genes are given only for firm matches. Clone sizes are given selectively: once, few, many, or a class where the clone is expanded.

size	D	length	V	J	DNA	CDR3
many	.	13	TRBV30	TRBJ2-3	TGTGCCTGGAGTAAGGAGGGGCCGGATACGCAGTATTTT	CAWSKEGPDTQYF
few	TRBD1	16	TRBV10-3	TRBJ2-3	TGTGCCATCAGTGAAGGGGGCGCAGGGGGCACAGATACGCAGTATTTT	CAISEGGAGGTDTQYF
few	.	16	TRBV28	TRBJ2-3	TGTGCCAGCAGTCCCCGACAGAGAGGATCCACAGATACGCAGTATTTT	CASSPRQRGSTDTQYF
few	TRBD2	16	TRBV4-1	TRBJ2-3	TGCGCCAGCAGCCTCCAGGGAGCGGGGGTCACAGATACGCAGTATTTT	CASSLQGAGVTDTQYF
few	.	13	TRBV10-3	TRBJ2-3	TGTGCCATGGGCAGGGGAGGCACAGATACGCAGTATTTT	CAMGRGGTDTQYF
few	.	14	TRBV30	TRBJ1-5	TGTGCCTGGAGTGTACGGGACCGCAATCAGCCCCAGCATTTT	CAWSVRDRNQPQHF
.	.	14	TRBV11-3	TRBJ2-5	TGTGCCAGCAGCTTTCAAGGGACACAAGAGACCCAGTACTTC	CASSFQGTQETQYF
.	TRBD2	15	TRBV30	TRBJ2-3	TGTGCCTGGAGTGGATTAGCGGGGCACACAGATACGCAGTATTTT	CAWSGLAGHTDTQYF
.	.	15	TRBV5-1	TRBJ2-3	TGCGCCACCCGCCAAGGGGGTATCAGGGCAGATACGCAGTATTTT	CATRQGGIRADTQYF
few	.	16	TRBV6-5	TRBJ2-3	TGTGCCAGCAGTTTCCTCGGACAGTCCCGCCCAGATACGCAGTATTTT	CASSFLGQSRPDTQYF